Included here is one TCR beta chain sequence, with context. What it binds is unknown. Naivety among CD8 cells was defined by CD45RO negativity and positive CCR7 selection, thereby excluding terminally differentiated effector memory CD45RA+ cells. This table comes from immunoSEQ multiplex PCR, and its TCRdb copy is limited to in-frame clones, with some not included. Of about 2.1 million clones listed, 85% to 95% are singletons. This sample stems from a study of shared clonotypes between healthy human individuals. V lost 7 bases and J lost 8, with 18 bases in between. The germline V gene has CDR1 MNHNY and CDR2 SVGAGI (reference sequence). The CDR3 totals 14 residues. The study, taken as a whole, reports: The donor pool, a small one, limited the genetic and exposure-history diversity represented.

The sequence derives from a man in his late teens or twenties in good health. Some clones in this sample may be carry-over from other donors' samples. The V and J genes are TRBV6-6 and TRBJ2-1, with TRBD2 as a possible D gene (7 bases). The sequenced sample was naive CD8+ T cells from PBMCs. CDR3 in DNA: TGTGCCAGCACCCCCGGGGGGCTCGTCTATGAGCAGTTCTTC. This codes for CASTPGGLVYEQFF.